Each of the 3 T cell receptor beta chains below was sequenced from the same sample in a study of CD4+ T cells in melanoma. Only in-frame clones appear in the TCRdb table, and some are missing; sequencing was by immunoSEQ multiplex PCR. Seen here are fewer than 20,000 clones, about 84% observed once, and the top ten hold roughly 5.2%. Material for sequencing was cells from a culture (not recorded whether cultured in vitro). The receptor source for this set is a human donor with melanoma.

The V gene is TRBV30, the J gene TRBJ2-7, with D possibly being TRBD1 or TRBD2 (5 bases each). CDR1 is GTSNPN and CDR2 is SVGIG in the germline V gene (reference sequence). Trimming removed 3 bases from V and 0 bases from J, with 18 bases in between. The CDR3 is made up of 16 amino acids. The CDR3 protein is CAWSVKTGPSSYEQYF. The CDR3 DNA reads as TGTGCCTGGAGCGTTAAAACGGGACCGAGCTCCTACGAGCAGTACTTC.

The chain joins TRBV6-6 to TRBJ1-1; D gene unclear. Between the trimmed V and J ends, which lost 0 bases and 4 bases, there was a span of 15 bases. This CDR3 comprises 16 residues. Looked up from germline, CDR1 is MNHNY and CDR2 is SVGAGI (reference sequence). CDR3 nucleotide sequence: TGTGCCAGCAGTTACTCGATGGGGAGGTTGGGCACTGAAGCTTTCTTT. Its protein is CASSYSMGRLGTEAFF.

The chain carries TRBV5-4 and TRBJ2-6, with D unresolved. In germline, CDR1 is SGHNT, CDR2 YYREEE (reference sequence). There are 15 residues in the CDR3. With 4 bases removed from V and 0 bases from J, the gap between germline ends came to 8 bases. The CDR3 DNA is TGTGCCAGCAGCATCAGGAGCTCTGGGGCCAACGTCCTGACTTTC. Translated: CASSIRSSGANVLTF.